This T cell receptor (beta chain) was sequenced during a study of cytomegalovirus exposure and HLA in healthy donors. Study-wide background: The roughly 120 million unique TCR beta sequences, from 150 million to 200 million T cells, were found by an earlier analysis.

Study-level findings and limits: 87-base-pair reads could not separate some V segments, including TRBV6-2 and TRBV6-3. When analyzed later, a missense DCLRE1C variant was found to be linked to TCR beta V- and J-gene trimming. There were reportedly fewer N-insertions in an Asian-associated ancestry cluster than the roughly 700-donor mean, in a later analysis.

It was with 60 Vbeta and 13 Jbeta primers that the PCR ran. TCRdb's copy holds only in-frame clones and misses some; the assay was immunoSEQ multiplex PCR. The repertoire holds 120,000 or so clones, roughly 75% seen once, with about a tenth in the top ten. Only a few counts were recorded for this clone. What it binds is unknown. The germline gives CDR1 PRHDT, CDR2 FYEKMQ (reference sequence). V lost 3 bases, J lost 6 bases, and 5 bases stayed unmatched. The CDR3 has 15 amino acids. This sequence joins TRBV13 and TRBJ1-1; 12 nucleotides align to TRBD1. The sequenced material came from PBMCs. The TCR was taken from a man younger than 40 in good health and CMV-seropositive. The CDR3 spells CASSFTGTGGSEAFF. DNA for the CDR3: TGTGCCAGCAGCTTTACCGGGACAGGGGGCTCTGAAGCTTTCTTT.